The entry below gives a single T cell receptor (beta chain) sequence along with its context. These data are taken from a study of blood T cell repertoires in COVID-19. The wider study: Nucleic acid was either cDNA or gDNA, and it came from T cells, B-cell-depleted T cells, or PBMCs.

CDR3 length equals 15 residues. Trimming left V 4 bases short and J 6 bases short, with 16 bases between. Germline CDR1 and CDR2: SGHTA and FQGTGA. Study members were between roughly 18 and 89 years old and lived in 20 to 25 US regions. Self-reported history from a screening survey and questionnaire set each donor's cohort. Original processing notes: The authors estimated nucleated cell counts from reference gene primer amplification. The repertoire was sequenced with immunoSEQ multiplex PCR; TCRdb's copy has only in-frame clones and lacks some. That table gives V, J and clone size, and the DNA gave D and trimming. Here the sample spans around 450,000 clones, nearly 90% being singletons.

The receptor was derived from a woman between 18 and 29 years old with acute COVID-19. This sequence joins TRBV7-3 and TRBJ2-1; D is uncertain. The sample consisted of PBMCs or T cells enriched from blood (not recorded which). CDR3 protein: CASSSTTGSLNEQFF. The CDR3, as DNA: TGTGCCAGCAGCTCAACGACTGGCTCCCTCAATGAGCAGTTCTTC.